This T cell receptor (beta chain) derives from a study of cytomegalovirus exposure and HLA in healthy donors. Regarding the study as a whole: Associated with cytomegalovirus, according to the listing, were 150 to 200 TCR beta chains. Most TCR beta V segments were productive about 90% or about 30% of the time in an earlier analysis. Several of the most significant clusters appeared linked to common viral pathogens, based on a later analysis. A missense variant in DCLRE1C was later tied to TCR beta V- and J-gene trimming.

The V gene's germline CDR1 is SGDLS and CDR2 YYNGEE. The CDR3 spans 14 residues. Trimming pared 6 bases from V and 2 bases from J, leaving 12 bases between. 13 Jbeta primers and 60 Vbeta primers were used for the PCR. Using immunoSEQ multiplex PCR, the repertoire was profiled, and TCRdb retains in-frame clones only, with some absent. The sample yields more than 140,000 clones, 50% to 75% seen once. This clone was seen a handful of times. The target antigen is unknown. Sample: PBMCs. This clonotype originated in a woman aged 25 to 45 in good health and CMV-seropositive. This sequence joins TRBV9 and TRBJ1-3; D is unresolved. This CDR3 is CASNSGRAGNTIYF. The CDR3 DNA reads as TGTGCCAGCAACTCGGGGAGGGCTGGAAACACCATATATTTT.